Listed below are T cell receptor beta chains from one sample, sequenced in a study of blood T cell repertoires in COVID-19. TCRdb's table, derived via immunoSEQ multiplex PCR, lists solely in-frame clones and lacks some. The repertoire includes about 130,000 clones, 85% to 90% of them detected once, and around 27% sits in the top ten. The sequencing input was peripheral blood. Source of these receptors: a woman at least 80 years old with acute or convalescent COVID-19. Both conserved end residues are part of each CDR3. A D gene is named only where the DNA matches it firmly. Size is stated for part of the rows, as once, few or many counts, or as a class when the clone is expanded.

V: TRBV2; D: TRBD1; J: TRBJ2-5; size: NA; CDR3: CASSGDRGPEETQYF; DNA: TGTGCCAGCAGTGGGGACAGGGGGCCGGAAGAGACCCAGTACTTC
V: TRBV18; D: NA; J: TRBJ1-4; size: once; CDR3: CASSPLGGALEEKLFF; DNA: TGTGCCAGCTCACCATTAGGAGGGGCCCTTGAGGAAAAACTGTTTTTT
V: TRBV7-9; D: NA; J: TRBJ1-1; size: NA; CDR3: CASSIRGGTEAFF; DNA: TGTGCCAGCAGCATCAGGGGAGGGACTGAAGCTTTCTTT
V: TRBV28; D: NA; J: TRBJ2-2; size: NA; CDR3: CASSASGFNTGELFF; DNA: TGTGCCAGCAGTGCCAGTGGCTTCAACACCGGGGAGCTGTTTTTT
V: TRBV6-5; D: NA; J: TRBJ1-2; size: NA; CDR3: CASRRTGSRWYGYTF; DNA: TGTGCCAGCAGGCGTACAGGGTCGCGGTGGTATGGCTACACCTTC
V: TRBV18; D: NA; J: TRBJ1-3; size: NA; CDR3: CASSPLSRGSSGNTIYF; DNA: TGTGCCAGCTCACCACTCTCGCGGGGCTCTTCTGGAAACACCATATATTTT
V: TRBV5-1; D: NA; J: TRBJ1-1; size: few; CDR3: CASSFQPQGLEVEAFF; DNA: TGCGCCAGCAGCTTCCAACCCCAGGGACTCGAGGTTGAAGCTTTCTTT
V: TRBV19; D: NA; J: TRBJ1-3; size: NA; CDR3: CASSNEAGKPGNTIYF; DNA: TGTGCCAGTAGTAACGAGGCGGGGAAGCCAGGAAACACCATATATTTT
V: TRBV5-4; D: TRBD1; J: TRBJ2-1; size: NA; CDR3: CASSSGQGGIANEQFF; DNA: TGTGCCAGCAGCTCGGGACAGGGGGGCATTGCGAATGAGCAGTTCTTC
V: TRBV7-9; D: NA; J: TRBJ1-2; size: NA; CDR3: CASSSSDSLYTF; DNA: TGTGCCAGCAGCTCCTCGGACAGTCTCTACACCTTC
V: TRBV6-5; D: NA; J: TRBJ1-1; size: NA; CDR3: CASRSRIMNTEAFF; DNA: TGTGCCAGCAGAAGCAGGATCATGAACACTGAAGCTTTCTTT
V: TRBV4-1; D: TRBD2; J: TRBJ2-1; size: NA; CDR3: CASSFGLAGGPRNNEQFF; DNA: TGCGCCAGCAGCTTCGGACTAGCGGGGGGGCCCCGTAACAATGAGCAGTTCTTC
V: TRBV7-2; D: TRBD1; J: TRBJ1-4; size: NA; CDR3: CASRRNRGEKLFF; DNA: TGTGCCAGCAGGCGCAACAGGGGTGAAAAACTGTTTTTT
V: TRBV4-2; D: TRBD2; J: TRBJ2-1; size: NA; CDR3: CASSQGTSGIYNEQFF; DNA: TGTGCCAGCAGCCAAGGGACTAGCGGGATCTACAATGAGCAGTTCTTC
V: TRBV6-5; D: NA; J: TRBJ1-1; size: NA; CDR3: CASQTNMNTEAFF; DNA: TGTGCCAGCCAGACAAATATGAACACTGAAGCTTTCTTT